This entry concerns a single T cell receptor beta chain. The junction departs from the called germline gene at one end, perhaps through a read error. The sample's time point: blood at routine non-recurrence follow-up after resection. The record originates from a study of spatial heterogeneity in lung cancer. TCRdb re-called the 5' RACE reads with MiXCR, one entry per CDR3 protein. This repertoire shows 100,000 to 120,000 distinct CDR3 sequences, more than 10% found once; its top ten account for around 24%. Germline CDR1 MGHDK, CDR2 SYGVNS. This CDR3 is built from 13 residues. The J gene is TRBJ1-5, the V gene TRBV25-1, with 8 nucleotides matching TRBD1. The sequenced sample was PBMCs, obtained at follow-up. The sequence came from a female donor with early-stage non-small cell lung cancer. CDR3 in DNA: TGTGCCAGCTCCGGACAGGGCAACCAGCCCCAGCATTTT. This encodes CASSGQGNQPQHF.